A selection of T cell receptor beta chains follows, all from one sample in a study of blood T cell repertoires in COVID-19. Profiled with immunoSEQ multiplex PCR; TCRdb holds only in-frame clones, not every one. This table has tens of thousands of clones, 80% to 90% appearing once. Material: peripheral blood. Every receptor here comes from a woman aged 55-70 years with acute or convalescent COVID-19. The CDR3 runs from the conserved cysteine through the conserved F or W. Fields, in order: clone size, V gene, J gene, D gene, CDR3 DNA, CDR3 protein. D genes are given only for firm matches. Clone size is stated in some rows and not others, as once, few, many or a class when expanded.

>-|TRBV19|TRBJ2-6|-
TGTGCCAGTAGTATGACGACTCTTCACTCTGGGGCCAACGTCCTGACTTTC
CASSMTTLHSGANVLTF
>-|TRBV11-2|TRBJ1-2|-
TGTGCCAGCAGCTTTTCGGGTACAGGCTCCGCGGGGGACTATGGCTACACCTTC
CASSFSGTGSAGDYGYTF
>few|TRBV5-8|TRBJ2-7|-
TGTGCCAGCAGCTTGTTTCTTTATGGACAGCCCTACGAGCAGTACTTC
CASSLFLYGQPYEQYF
>-|TRBV5-4|TRBJ2-4|-
TGTGCCAGCAGCTTGGGGACTGATTTTCAGTACTTC
CASSLGTDFQYF
>-|TRBV7-9|TRBJ1-6|-
TGTGCCAGCGCTCTCCCGGAGGGAGGCGTGTCACCCCTCCACTTT
CASALPEGGVSPLHF
>-|TRBV5-1|TRBJ2-2|TRBD1
TGCGCCAGCAGCCCCAGGACAGGGAGTCCCGGGGAGCTGTTTTTT
CASSPRTGSPGELFF
>once|TRBV29-1|TRBJ1-2|TRBD1
TGCAGCGCCCAGACAGGGGGCGCTGGCTACACCTTC
CSAQTGGAGYTF
>-|TRBV24-1|TRBJ2-3|TRBD2
TGTGCCACCAGTGATACTAGCGGGGGGGCCGCGGGCACAGATACGCAGTATTTT
CATSDTSGGAAGTDTQYF
>once|TRBV11-2|TRBJ1-3|-
TGTGCCAGCAGCTTAGGAGGCGTCGGAAACACCATATATTTT
CASSLGGVGNTIYF
>-|TRBV9|TRBJ2-3|TRBD1
TGTGCCAGCAGCGCCCGGGACAGGGGCACAGATACGCAGTATTTT
CASSARDRGTDTQYF
>-|TRBV28|TRBJ2-5|TRBD2
TGTGCCAGCAAGCGGGGGGGGCAAGAGACCCAGTACTTC
CASKRGGQETQYF
>-|TRBV28|TRBJ1-5|-
TGTGCCACCACAGGGCGAGGCAATCAGCCCCAGCATTTT
CATTGRGNQPQHF
>-|TRBV5-1|TRBJ1-5|TRBD1
TGCGCCAGCAGCCCACTAAAAGGACAGGGGAAGGGTTCGGGTCAGCCCCAGCATTTT
CASSPLKGQGKGSGQPQHF
>-|TRBV21-1|TRBJ1-2|-
TGTGCCAGCAGCACAGAACGGGGGGCGGGCTATGGCTACACCTTC
CASSTERGAGYGYTF
>-|TRBV5-1|TRBJ2-1|-
TGCGCCAGCAGCTACCAATCGGAGAATGAGCAGTTCTTC
CASSYQSENEQFF
>-|TRBV5-4|TRBJ1-4|TRBD1
TGTGCCAGCAGCTCAGTACAGGGGGCCGCTAATGAAAAACTGTTTTTT
CASSSVQGAANEKLFF